This T cell receptor (beta chain) is from a study of shared clonotypes between healthy human individuals. The study's findings and limits: Relative to memory subsets, naive subsets generally showed larger estimated richness.

As concerns this clone: The antigen remains unidentified.

A deep-level run was used for the assay. The material for each subset, its genomic DNA, was split evenly across several immunoSEQ plates. The repertoire was sequenced with immunoSEQ multiplex PCR; TCRdb's copy has only in-frame clones and lacks some. Here the sample spans roughly 2.4 million clones, more than 90% being singletons. Germline lookup yields CDR1 SQVTM and CDR2 ANQGSEA. Trimming shortened V by 0 bases and J by 1 base, and 11 bases separated the two germline ends. This CDR3 spans 15 amino acids. This clonotype was sampled from a young man in good health. The chain employs TRBV29-1 and TRBJ2-3; tentative D call: TRBD1 (5 bases). Source material: naive CD4+ T cells sorted from blood. The subset: CD45RA+ positively selected. The CDR3 loop is CSVEDAQGGTDTQYF. DNA for the CDR3: TGCAGCGTTGAAGATGCCCAGGGTGGCACAGATACGCAGTATTTT.